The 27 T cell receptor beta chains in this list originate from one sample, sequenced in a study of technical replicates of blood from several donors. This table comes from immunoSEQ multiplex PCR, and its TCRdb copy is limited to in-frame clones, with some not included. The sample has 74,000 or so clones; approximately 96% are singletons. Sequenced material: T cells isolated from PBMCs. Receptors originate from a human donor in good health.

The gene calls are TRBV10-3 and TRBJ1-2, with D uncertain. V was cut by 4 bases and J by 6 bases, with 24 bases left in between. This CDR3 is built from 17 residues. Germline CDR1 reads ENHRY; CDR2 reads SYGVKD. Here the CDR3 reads CAISAFGSSPDRDGYTF. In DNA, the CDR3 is TGTGCCATCAGTGCATTCGGGTCCTCTCCGGATAGAGATGGCTACACCTTC.

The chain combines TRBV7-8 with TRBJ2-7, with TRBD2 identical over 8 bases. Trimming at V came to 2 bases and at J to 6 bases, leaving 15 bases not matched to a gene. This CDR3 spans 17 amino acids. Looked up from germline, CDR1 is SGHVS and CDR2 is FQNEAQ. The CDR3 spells CASSLRVVYSGTSEQYF. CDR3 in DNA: TGTGCCAGCAGCTTAAGAGTAGTTTATAGCGGGACATCCGAGCAGTACTTC.

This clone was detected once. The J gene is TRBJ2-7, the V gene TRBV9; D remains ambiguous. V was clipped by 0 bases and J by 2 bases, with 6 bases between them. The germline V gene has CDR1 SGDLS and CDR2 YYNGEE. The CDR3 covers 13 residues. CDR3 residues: CASSVGLTYEQYF. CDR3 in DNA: TGTGCCAGCAGCGTAGGGCTCACCTACGAGCAGTACTTC.

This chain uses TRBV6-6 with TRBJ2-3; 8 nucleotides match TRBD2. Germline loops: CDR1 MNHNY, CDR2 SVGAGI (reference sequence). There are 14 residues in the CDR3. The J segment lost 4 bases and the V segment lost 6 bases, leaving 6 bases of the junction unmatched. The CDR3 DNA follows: TGTGCCAGCAGAGAGCGGGAGTCCCCAGATACGCAGTATTTT. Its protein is CASRERESPDTQYF.

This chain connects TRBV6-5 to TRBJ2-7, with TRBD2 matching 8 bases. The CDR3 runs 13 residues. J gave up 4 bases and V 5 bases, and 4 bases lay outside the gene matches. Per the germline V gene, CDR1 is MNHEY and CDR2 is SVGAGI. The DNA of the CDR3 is TGTGCCAGCAGTACCCTAGCGGGTTACGAGCAGTACTTC. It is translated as CASSTLAGYEQYF.

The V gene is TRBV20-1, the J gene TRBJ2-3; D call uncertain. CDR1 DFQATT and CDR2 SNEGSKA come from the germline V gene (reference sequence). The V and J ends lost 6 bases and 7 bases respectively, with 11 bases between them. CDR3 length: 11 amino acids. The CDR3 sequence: CSAPTTYTQYF. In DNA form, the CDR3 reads TGCAGTGCGCCTACTACATATACGCAGTATTTT.

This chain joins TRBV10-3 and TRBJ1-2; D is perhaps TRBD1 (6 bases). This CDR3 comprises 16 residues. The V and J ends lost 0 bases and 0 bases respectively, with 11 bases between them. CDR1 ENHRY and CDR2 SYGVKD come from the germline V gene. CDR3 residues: CAISESLAGANYGYTF. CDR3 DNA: TGTGCCATCAGTGAGTCTTTGGCAGGGGCTAACTATGGCTACACCTTC.

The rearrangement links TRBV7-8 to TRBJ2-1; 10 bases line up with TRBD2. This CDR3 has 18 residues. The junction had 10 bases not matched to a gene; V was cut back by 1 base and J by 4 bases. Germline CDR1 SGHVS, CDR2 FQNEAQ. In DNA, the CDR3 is TGTGCCAGCAGCTTAGAGACTAGCGGGCAGAACCCTTACAATGAGCAGTTCTTC. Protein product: CASSLETSGQNPYNEQFF.

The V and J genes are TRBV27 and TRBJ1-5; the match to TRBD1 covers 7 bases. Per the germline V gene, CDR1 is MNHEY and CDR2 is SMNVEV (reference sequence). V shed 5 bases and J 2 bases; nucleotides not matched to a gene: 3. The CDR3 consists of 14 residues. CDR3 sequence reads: CASSTGVGNQPQHF. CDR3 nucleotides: TGTGCCAGCAGTACAGGGGTGGGCAATCAGCCCCAGCATTTT.

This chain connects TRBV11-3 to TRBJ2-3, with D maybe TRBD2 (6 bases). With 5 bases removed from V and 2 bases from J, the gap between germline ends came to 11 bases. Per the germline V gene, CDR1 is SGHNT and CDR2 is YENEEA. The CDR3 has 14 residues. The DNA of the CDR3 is TGTGCCAGCAGCCAACGGGACTTCACAGATACGCAGTATTTT. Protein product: CASSQRDFTDTQYF.

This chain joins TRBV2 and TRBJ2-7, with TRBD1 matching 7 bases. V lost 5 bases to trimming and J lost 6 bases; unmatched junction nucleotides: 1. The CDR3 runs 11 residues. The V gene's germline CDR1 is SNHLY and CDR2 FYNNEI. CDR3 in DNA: TGTGCCAGCAGTTCAGGGGGCGAGCAGTACTTC. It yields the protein CASSSGGEQYF.

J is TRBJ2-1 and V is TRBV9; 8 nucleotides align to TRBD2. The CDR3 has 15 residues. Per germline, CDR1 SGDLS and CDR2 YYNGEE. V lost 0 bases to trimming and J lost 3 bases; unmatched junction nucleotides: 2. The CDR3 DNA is TGTGCCAGCAGCGTAGTACTAGCGGACTACAATGAGCAGTTCTTC. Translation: CASSVVLADYNEQFF.

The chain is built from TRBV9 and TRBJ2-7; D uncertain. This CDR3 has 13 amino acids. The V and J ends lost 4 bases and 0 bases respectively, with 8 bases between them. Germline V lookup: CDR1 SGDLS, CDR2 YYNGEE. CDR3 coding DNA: TGTGCCAGCAGCCCTTTTAGCTCCTACGAGCAGTACTTC. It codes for CASSPFSSYEQYF. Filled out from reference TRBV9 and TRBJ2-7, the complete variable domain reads DSGVTQTPKHLITATGQRVTLRCSPRSGDLSVYWYQQSLDQGLQFLIQYYNGEERAKGNILERFSAQQFPDLHSELNLSSLELGDSALYFCASSPFSSYEQYFGPGTRLTVT.

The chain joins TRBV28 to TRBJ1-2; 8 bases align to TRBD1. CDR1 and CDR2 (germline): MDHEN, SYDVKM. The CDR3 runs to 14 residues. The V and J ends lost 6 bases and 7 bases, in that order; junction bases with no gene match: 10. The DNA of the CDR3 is TGTGCCAGCAGCAACACAGGGGGGGGTTCTGGCTACACCTTC. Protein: CASSNTGGGSGYTF.

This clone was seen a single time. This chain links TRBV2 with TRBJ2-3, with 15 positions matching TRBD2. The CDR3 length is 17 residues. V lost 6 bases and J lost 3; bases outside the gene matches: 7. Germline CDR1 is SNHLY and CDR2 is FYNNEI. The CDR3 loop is CASSTGTSGRRTDTQYF. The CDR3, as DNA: TGTGCCAGCAGCACCGGGACTAGCGGGAGGAGGACAGATACGCAGTATTTT.

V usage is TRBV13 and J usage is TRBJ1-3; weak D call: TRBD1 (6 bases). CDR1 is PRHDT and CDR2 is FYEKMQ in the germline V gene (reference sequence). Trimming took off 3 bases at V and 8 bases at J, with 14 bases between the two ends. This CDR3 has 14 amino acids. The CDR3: CASSFRGGGDTIYF. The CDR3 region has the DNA TGTGCCAGCAGCTTCAGAGGAGGGGGGGACACCATATATTTT.

CDR3: CASSTKGTGELFF. In DNA, the CDR3 is TGTGCCAGCAGTACAAAGGGGACCGGGGAGCTGTTTTTT. This rearrangement joins TRBV27 to TRBJ2-2, with a tentative D call TRBD1 (5 bases). Germline loops: CDR1 MNHEY, CDR2 SMNVEV (reference sequence). This CDR3 has 13 amino acids. Trimming pared 5 bases from V and 5 bases from J, leaving 9 bases between.

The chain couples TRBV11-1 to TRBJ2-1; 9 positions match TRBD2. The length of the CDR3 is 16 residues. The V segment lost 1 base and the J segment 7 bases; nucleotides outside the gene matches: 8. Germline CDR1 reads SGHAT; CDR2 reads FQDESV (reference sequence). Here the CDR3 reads CASSLEILAGLNEQFF. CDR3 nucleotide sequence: TGTGCCAGCAGCTTAGAGATTCTAGCGGGATTGAATGAGCAGTTCTTC.

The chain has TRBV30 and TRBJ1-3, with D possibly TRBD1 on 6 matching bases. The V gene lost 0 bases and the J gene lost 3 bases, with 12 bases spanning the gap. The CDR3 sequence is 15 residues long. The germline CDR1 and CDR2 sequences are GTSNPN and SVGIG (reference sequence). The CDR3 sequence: CAWSVRRGYGNTIYF. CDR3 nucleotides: TGTGCCTGGAGTGTACGCAGGGGATATGGAAACACCATATATTTT.

CDR3 loop: CASSPGLAGGTGELFF. The CDR3 DNA follows: TGTGCCAGCAGCCCGGGACTAGCGGGAGGCACCGGGGAGCTGTTTTTT. V gene TRBV13 combines with J gene TRBJ2-2; 15 positions agree with TRBD2. From germline, CDR1 is PRHDT and CDR2 FYEKMQ (reference sequence). The CDR3 is 16 residues long. Trimming at V came to 5 bases and at J to 4 bases, leaving 2 bases not matched to a gene. Full variable domain (outside the CDR3, taken from reference TRBV13 and TRBJ2-2): AAGVIQSPRHLIKEKRETATLKCYPIPRHDTVYWYQQGPGQDPQFLISFYEKMQSDKGSIPDRFSAQQFSDYHSELNMSSLELGDSALYFCASSPGLAGGTGELFFGEGSRLTVL.

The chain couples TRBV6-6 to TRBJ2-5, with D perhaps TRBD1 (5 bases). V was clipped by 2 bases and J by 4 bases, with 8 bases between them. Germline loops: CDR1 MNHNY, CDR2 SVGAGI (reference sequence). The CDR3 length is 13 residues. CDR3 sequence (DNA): TGTGCCAGCAGTTACGGGGCAGGAGAGACCCAGTACTTC. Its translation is CASSYGAGETQYF.

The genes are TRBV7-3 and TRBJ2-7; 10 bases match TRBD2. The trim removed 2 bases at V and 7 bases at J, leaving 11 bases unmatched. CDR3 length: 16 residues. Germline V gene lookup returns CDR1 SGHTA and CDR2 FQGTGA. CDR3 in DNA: TGTGCCAGCAGCTTAGGGGCTAGCGGGAGTATTCAGGAGCAGTACTTC. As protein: CASSLGASGSIQEQYF. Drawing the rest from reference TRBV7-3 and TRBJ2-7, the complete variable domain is GAGVSQTPSNKVTEKGKYVELRCDPISGHTALYWYRQSLGQGPEFLIYFQGTGAADDSGLPNDRFFAVRPEGSVSTLKIQRTERGDSAVYLCASSLGASGSIQEQYFGPGTRLTVT.

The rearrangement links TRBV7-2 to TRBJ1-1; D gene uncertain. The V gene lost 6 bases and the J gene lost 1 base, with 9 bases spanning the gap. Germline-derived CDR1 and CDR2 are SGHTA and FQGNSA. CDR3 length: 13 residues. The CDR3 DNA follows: TGTGCCAGCAGACCCACGAGGAACACTGAAGCTTTCTTT. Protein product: CASRPTRNTEAFF. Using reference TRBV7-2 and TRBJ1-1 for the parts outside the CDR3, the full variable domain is GAGVSQSPSNKVTEKGKDVELRCDPISGHTALYWYRQSLGQGLEFLIYFQGNSAPDKSGLPSDRFSAERTGGSVSTLTIQRTQQEDSAVYLCASRPTRNTEAFFGQGTRLTVV.

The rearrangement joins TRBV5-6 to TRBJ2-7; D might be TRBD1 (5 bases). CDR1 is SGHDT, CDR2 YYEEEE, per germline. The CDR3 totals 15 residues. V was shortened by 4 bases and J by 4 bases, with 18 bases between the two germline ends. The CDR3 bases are TGTGCCAGCAGCCCCCTCGGCAGGGCCCTATACGAGCAGTACTTC. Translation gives CASSPLGRALYEQYF.

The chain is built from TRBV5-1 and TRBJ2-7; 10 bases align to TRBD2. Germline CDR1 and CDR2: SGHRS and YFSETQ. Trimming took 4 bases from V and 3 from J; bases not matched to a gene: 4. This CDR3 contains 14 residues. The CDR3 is CASSPSGSGYEQYF. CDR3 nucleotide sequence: TGCGCCAGCAGCCCTAGCGGGAGTGGCTACGAGCAGTACTTC.

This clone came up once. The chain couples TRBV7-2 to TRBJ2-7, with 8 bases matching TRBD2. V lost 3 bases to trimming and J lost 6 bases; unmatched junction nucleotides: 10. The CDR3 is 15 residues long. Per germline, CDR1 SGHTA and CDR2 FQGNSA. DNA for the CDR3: TGTGCCAGCAGCTTTTATACGGGAGGGCCCCCCGAGCAGTACTTC. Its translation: CASSFYTGGPPEQYF. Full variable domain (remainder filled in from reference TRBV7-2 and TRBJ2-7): GAGVSQSPSNKVTEKGKDVELRCDPISGHTALYWYRQSLGQGLEFLIYFQGNSAPDKSGLPSDRFSAERTGGSVSTLTIQRTQQEDSAVYLCASSFYTGGPPEQYFGPGTRLTVT.

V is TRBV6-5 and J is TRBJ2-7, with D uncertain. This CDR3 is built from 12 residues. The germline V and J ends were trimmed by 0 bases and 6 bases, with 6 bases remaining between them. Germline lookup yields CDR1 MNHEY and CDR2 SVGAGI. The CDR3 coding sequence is TGTGCCAGCAGTTACTCCGGGTTCGAGCAGTACTTC. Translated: CASSYSGFEQYF.